What follows are 2 T cell receptor beta chains derived from one specimen sequenced in a study of CD8 T cells in Susac syndrome. Reverse transcription of roughly 0.5 to 1 ug RNA used random hexamers. Each CDR3 protein is one row after TCRdb ran MiXCR on the immunoSEQ multiplex PCR reads. The sample has roughly 200,000 distinct CDR3 sequences, roughly 92% seen once. The sequenced material came from CD4+ T cells from PBMCs. These receptors were collected from a human donor in good health.

The chain has TRBV12-3 or TRBV12-4 and TRBJ2-1; D not certain. The CDR3 extends over 12 amino acids. With 5 bases removed from V and 4 bases from J, the gap between germline ends came to 6 bases. CDR3 sequence (DNA): TGTGCCAGCAGTCACCCTTACAATGAGCAGTTCTTC. Protein product: CASSHPYNEQFF.

The chain is built from TRBV11-1 and TRBJ2-1, with a tentative D call TRBD1 (5 bases). CDR1 SGHAT and CDR2 FQDESV come from the germline V gene (reference sequence). V was pared by 6 bases and J by 5 bases, with 14 bases between. The CDR3 is made up of 14 amino acids. CDR3 nucleotide sequence: TGTGCCAGCAGACCTAACACAGGCAACAATGAGCAGTTCTTC. Protein product: CASRPNTGNNEQFF. Combining the CDR3 with reference TRBV11-1 and TRBJ2-1 gives the whole variable domain EAEVAQSPRYKITEKSQAVAFWCDPISGHATLYWYRQILGQGPELLVQFQDESVVDDSQLPKDRFSAERLKGVDSTLKIQPAELGDSAMYLCASRPNTGNNEQFFGPGTRLTVL.